These 10 T cell receptor beta chains originate from one sample sequenced in a study of CD8+ T cells in alopecia areata. Sequencing templates came from extracted RNA that was reverse transcribed into cDNA. The protocol was immunoSEQ multiplex PCR, while the TCRdb copy is restricted to in-frame clones and leaves out a portion. This table holds 23,000 or so clones, 50% to 55% found once. Sequenced sample: NKG2D-high CD8+ T cells sorted from blood. The receptors shown here come from a human donor with alopecia areata.

The chain carries TRBV28 and TRBJ2-1; TRBD2 aligns across 8 bases. V dropped 6 bases and J dropped 0; count of bases not matched to a gene: 4. Germline V gene lookup returns CDR1 MDHEN and CDR2 SYDVKM. The CDR3 totals 15 residues. The CDR3 DNA follows: TGTGCCAGCAGGTGGCTAGCGGGCTCCTACAATGAGCAGTTCTTC. Translated: CASRWLAGSYNEQFF.

The CDR3 loop is CASSPGGATYEQYF. The CDR3 nucleotides read TGTGCCAGCAGCCCTGGGGGGGCGACCTACGAGCAGTACTTC. This rearrangement joins TRBV7-9 to TRBJ2-7; D is perhaps TRBD2 (7 bases). This CDR3 region has 14 residues. Germline assignment: CDR1 SEHNR and CDR2 FQNEAQ (reference sequence). V lost 5 bases and J lost 2, with 13 bases in between.

This clone turned up a few times. Given a much more abundant clone one base away, this may be a read error. The chain has TRBV11-2 and TRBJ2-7; 7 bases match TRBD1. This CDR3 region has 13 residues. Germline loops: CDR1 SGHAT, CDR2 FQNNGV. The J segment lost 2 bases and the V segment lost 5 bases, leaving 3 bases of the junction unmatched. The CDR3 nucleotides read TGTGCCAGCAGCCCGGGACAGACCTACGAGCAGTACTTC. It translates to CASSPGQTYEQYF. The complete variable domain, with remaining parts taken from reference TRBV11-2 and TRBJ2-7, reads EAGVAQSPRYKIIEKRQSVAFWCNPISGHATLYWYQQILGQGPKLLIQFQNNGVVDDSQLPKDRFSAERLKGVDSTLKIQPAKLEDSAVYLCASSPGQTYEQYFGPGTRLTVT.

A few counts support this clone. V gene TRBV7-3 combines with J gene TRBJ2-7; D ambiguous. The ends were cut back, 1 base at V and 5 bases at J, with 15 bases in the middle. The germline CDR1 and CDR2 sequences are SGHTA and FQGTGA. The CDR3 contains 15 residues. The CDR3 DNA reads as TGTGCCAGCAGCTTAAGCGGCAGGTCATACGACGAGCAGTACTTC. It is translated as CASSLSGRSYDEQYF.

This clone was observed a few times. The V and J genes are TRBV4-2 and TRBJ2-7; 7 positions agree with TRBD1. Trimming removed 0 bases from V and 6 bases from J; junction bases left unmatched: 5. Germline V lookup: CDR1 LGHNA, CDR2 YNFKEQ. CDR3 length equals 14 residues. The CDR3 DNA reads TGTGCCAGCAGCCAAGAACAGGGGTACGGCGAGCAGTACTTC. Translation: CASSQEQGYGEQYF.

This chain links TRBV11-2 with TRBJ1-2, with no clear D. Germline values: CDR1 SGHAT, CDR2 FQNNGV. The CDR3 runs to 13 residues. V was shortened by 0 bases and J by 11 bases, with 13 bases between the two germline ends. This CDR3 reads CASSLESLQIYTF. Written as DNA, the CDR3 is TGTGCCAGCAGCTTAGAATCTCTCCAGATTTACACCTTC.

Many counts were recorded for this clone. The V call is TRBV19, the J call TRBJ1-1, with D hard to call. The CDR3 sequence is 12 residues long. The germline V and J ends were trimmed by 7 bases and 5 bases, with 11 bases remaining between them. The germline CDR1 and CDR2 sequences are LNHDA and SQIVND (reference sequence). The CDR3 bases are TGTGCCAGTACCAAATTCGGGACTGAAGCTTTCTTT. It encodes CASTKFGTEAFF.

V usage is TRBV2 and J usage is TRBJ2-3, with D perhaps TRBD1 (5 bases). CDR3 length: 14 amino acids. The V gene's germline CDR1 is SNHLY and CDR2 FYNNEI. The V gene lost 7 bases and the J gene lost 4 bases, with 15 bases spanning the gap. The CDR3 loop reads CASNQGRAADTQYF. The CDR3 DNA reads as TGTGCCAGCAACCAGGGCAGGGCGGCAGATACGCAGTATTTT.

The V call is TRBV27, the J call TRBJ2-1, with TRBD1 matching over 9 bases. Germline CDR1 and CDR2: MNHEY and SMNVEV (reference sequence). J was trimmed by 1 base and V by 4 bases; bases with no gene match: 2. This CDR3 contains 15 residues. CDR3 protein: CASSYGTGSYNEQFF. CDR3 sequence (DNA): TGTGCCAGCAGTTATGGGACAGGGTCCTACAATGAGCAGTTCTTC.

V usage is TRBV2 and J usage is TRBJ1-2, with D unresolved. V lost 7 bases, J lost 0 bases, and 12 bases lay in between. This CDR3 has 14 amino acids. Germline lookup yields CDR1 SNHLY and CDR2 FYNNEI. This CDR3 reads CASKSEGTNYGYTF. The DNA of the CDR3 is TGTGCCAGCAAGTCGGAGGGAACTAACTATGGCTACACCTTC.